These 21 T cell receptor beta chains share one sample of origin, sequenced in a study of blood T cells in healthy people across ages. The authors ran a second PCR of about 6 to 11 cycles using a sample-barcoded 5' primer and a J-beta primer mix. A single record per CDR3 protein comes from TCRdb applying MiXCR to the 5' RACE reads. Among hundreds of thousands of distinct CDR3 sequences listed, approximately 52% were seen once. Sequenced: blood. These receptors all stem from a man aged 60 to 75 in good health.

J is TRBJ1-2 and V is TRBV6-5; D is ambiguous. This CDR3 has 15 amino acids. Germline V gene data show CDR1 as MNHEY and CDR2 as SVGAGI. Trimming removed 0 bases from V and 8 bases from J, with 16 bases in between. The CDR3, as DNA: TGTGCCAGCAGTTACTCCGTGGCAGCGGGTACGGGCTACACCTTC. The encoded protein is CASSYSVAAGTGYTF.

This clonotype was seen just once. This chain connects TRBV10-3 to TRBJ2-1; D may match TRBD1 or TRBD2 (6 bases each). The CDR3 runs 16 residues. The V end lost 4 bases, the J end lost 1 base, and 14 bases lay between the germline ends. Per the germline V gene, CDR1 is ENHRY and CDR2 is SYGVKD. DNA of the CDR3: TGTGCCATCAGTGCCAGCCGGGGGCAATCCTACAATGAGCAGTTCTTC. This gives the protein CAISASRGQSYNEQFF.

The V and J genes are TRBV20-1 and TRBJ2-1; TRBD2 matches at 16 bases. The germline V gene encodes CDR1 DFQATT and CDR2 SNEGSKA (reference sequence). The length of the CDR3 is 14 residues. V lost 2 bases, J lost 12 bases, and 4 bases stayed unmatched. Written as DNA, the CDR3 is TGCAGTGCTAGATTGGGACTAGCGGGAGGGGGGCAGTTCTTC. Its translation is CSARLGLAGGGQFF.

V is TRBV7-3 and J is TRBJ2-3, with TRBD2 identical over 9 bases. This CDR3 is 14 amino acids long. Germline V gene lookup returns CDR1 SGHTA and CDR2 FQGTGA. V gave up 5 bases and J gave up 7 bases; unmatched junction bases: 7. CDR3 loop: CASSPTGLANTQYF. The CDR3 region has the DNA TGTGCCAGCAGCCCCACCGGACTAGCGAATACGCAGTATTTT.

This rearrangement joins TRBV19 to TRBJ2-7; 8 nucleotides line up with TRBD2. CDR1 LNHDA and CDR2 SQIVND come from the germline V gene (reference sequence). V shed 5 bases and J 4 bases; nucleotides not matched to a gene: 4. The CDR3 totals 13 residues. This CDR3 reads CASSPGLVYEQYF. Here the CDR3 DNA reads TGTGCCAGTAGTCCGGGACTAGTTTACGAGCAGTACTTC.

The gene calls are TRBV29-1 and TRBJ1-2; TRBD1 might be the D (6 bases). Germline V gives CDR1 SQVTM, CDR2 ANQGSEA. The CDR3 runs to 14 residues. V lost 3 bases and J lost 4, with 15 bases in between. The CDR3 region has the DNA TGCAGCGTTGATTTTGCGGACAGCCTCTATGGCTACACCTTC. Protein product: CSVDFADSLYGYTF.

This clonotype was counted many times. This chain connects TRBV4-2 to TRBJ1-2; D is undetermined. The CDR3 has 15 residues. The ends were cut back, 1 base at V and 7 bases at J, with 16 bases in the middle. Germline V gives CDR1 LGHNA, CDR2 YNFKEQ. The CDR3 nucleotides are TGTGCCAGCAGCCAAGTTGGCGAGGGAATGGTTGGCTACACCTTC. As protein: CASSQVGEGMVGYTF.

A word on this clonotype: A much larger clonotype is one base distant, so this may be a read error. This CDR3 reads CAGSLQTSSEQYF. The CDR3 DNA is TGTGCCGGCAGCCTCCAAACTAGCAGCGAGCAGTACTTC. The genes are TRBV7-8 and TRBJ2-5; D is possibly TRBD2 (6 bases). With the DNA end fitting TRBJ2-7 better, the J assignment may be wrong. The CDR3 extends over 13 amino acids. Per germline, CDR1 SGHVS and CDR2 FQNEAQ.

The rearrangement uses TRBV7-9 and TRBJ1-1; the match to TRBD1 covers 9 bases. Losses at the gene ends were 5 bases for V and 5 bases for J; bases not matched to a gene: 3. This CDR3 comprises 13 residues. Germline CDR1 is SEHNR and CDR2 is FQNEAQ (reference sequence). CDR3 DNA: TGTGCCAGCAGCCGGGGACAGGGTACTGAAGCTTTCTTT. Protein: CASSRGQGTEAFF.

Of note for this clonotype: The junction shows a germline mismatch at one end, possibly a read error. Here the CDR3 reads CASSLAHRGGDERFF. The CDR3 bases are TGTGCCAGCAGCTTAGCGCACAGGGGGGGCGATGAGCGGTTCTTC. The rearrangement links TRBV7-2 to TRBJ2-1; TRBD1 is a possible D gene (8 bases). Germline V CDR1 and CDR2: SGHTA, FQGNSA. The CDR3 contains 15 residues.

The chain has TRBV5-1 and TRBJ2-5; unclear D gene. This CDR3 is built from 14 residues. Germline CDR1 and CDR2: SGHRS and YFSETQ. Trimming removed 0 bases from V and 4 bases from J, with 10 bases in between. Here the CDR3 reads CASSLGHASETQYF. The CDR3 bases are TGCGCCAGCAGCTTGGGACATGCTTCAGAGACCCAGTACTTC.

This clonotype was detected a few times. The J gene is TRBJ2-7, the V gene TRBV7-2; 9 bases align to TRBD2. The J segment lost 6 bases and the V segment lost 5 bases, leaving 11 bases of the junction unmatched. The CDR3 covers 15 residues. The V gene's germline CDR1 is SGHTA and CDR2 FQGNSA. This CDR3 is CASSPLAGGPLEQYF. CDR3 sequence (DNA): TGTGCCAGCAGCCCCCTGGCGGGAGGGCCCCTCGAGCAGTACTTC.

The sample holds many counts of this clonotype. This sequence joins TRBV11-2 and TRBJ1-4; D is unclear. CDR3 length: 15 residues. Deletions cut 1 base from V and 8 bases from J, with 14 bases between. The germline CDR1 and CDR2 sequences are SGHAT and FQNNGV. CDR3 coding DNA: TGTGCCAGCAGCTTAGTTAAGGGATCGAGGGAAAAACTGTTTTTT. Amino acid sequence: CASSLVKGSREKLFF.

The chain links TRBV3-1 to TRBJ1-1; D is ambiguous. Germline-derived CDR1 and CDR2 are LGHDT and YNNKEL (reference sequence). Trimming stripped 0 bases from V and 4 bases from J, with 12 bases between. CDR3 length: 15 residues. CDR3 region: CASSQEQTMGTEAFF. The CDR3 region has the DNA TGTGCCAGCAGCCAAGAACAGACCATGGGCACTGAAGCTTTCTTT.

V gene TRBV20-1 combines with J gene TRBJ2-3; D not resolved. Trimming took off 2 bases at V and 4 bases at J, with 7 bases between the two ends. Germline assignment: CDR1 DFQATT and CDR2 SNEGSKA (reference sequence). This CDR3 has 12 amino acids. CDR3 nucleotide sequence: TGCAGTGCTAGAATGGCTCCAGATACGCAGTATTTT. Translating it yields CSARMAPDTQYF.

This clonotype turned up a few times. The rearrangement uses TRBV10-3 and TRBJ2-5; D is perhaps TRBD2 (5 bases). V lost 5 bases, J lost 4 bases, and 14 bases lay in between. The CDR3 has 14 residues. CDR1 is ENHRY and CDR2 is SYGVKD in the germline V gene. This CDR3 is CAISSAVGRETQYF. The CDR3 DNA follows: TGTGCCATCAGTTCAGCGGTAGGGAGAGAGACCCAGTACTTC.

CDR3 coding DNA: TGCAGTGCTAGGGGACCCTTAGCGGGGATCTCCTACGAGCAGTACTTC. As protein: CSARGPLAGISYEQYF. The rearrangement uses TRBV20-1 and TRBJ2-7; 8 bases are a match to TRBD2. This CDR3 comprises 16 residues. The V segment lost 3 bases and the J segment 0 bases; nucleotides outside the gene matches: 10. Germline assignment: CDR1 DFQATT and CDR2 SNEGSKA (reference sequence).

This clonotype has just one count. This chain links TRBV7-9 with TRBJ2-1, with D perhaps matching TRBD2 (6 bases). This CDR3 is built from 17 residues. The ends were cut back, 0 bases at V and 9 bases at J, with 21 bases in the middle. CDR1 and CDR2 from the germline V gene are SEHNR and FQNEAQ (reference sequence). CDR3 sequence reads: CASSLAMGGGPKGEQFF. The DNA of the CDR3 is TGTGCCAGCAGCTTAGCGATGGGTGGAGGGCCAAAGGGTGAGCAGTTCTTC.

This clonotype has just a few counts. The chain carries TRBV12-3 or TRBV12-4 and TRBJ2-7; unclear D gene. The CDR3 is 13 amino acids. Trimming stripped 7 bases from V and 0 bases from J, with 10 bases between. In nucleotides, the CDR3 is TGTGCCAGCAACGGGCAGAACTCCTACGAGCAGTACTTC. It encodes CASNGQNSYEQYF.

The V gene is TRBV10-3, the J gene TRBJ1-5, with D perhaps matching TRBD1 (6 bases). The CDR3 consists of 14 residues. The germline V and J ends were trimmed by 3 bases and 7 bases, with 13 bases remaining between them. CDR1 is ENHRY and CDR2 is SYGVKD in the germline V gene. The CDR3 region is CAISDSGVGQPQHF. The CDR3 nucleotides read TGTGCCATCAGTGACTCAGGGGTAGGGCAGCCCCAGCATTTT.

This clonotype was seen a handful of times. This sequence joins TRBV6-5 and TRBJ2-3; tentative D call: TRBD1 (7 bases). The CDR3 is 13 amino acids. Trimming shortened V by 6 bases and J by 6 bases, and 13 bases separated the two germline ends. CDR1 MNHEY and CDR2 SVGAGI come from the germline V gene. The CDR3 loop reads CASRQGGVDTQYF. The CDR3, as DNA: TGTGCCAGCAGGCAGGGGGGAGTGGATACGCAGTATTTT.